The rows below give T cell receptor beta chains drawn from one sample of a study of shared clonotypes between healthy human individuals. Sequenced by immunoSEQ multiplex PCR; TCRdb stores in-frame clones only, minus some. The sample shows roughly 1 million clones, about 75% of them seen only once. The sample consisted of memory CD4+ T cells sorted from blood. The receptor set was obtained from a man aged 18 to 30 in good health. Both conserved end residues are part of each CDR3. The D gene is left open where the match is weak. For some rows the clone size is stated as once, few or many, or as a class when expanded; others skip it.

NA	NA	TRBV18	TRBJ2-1	CASSPITSSYNEQFF	TGTGCCAGCTCACCAATCACAAGCTCCTACAATGAGCAGTTCTTC
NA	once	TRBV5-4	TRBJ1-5	CASSLGGSNSNQPQHF	TGTGCCAGCAGCTTGGGGGGGAGTAATAGCAATCAGCCCCAGCATTTT
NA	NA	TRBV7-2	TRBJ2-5	CASRHGPNQETQYF	TGTGCCAGCAGACATGGGCCCAACCAAGAGACCCAGTACTTC
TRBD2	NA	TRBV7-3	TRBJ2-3	CASMRASGGFDTQYF	TGTGCCAGCATGCGGGCTAGCGGGGGTTTTGATACGCAGTATTTT
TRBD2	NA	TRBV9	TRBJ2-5	CASSVASGEGTQYF	TGTGCCAGCAGCGTAGCTAGCGGAGAGGGGACCCAGTACTTC
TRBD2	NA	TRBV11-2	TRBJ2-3	CASSLDIAGGTDTQYF	TGTGCCAGCAGCTTAGATATAGCGGGTGGGACAGATACGCAGTATTTT
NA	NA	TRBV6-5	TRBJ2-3	CASSYKQGTDTQYF	TGTGCCAGCAGTTACAAGCAGGGGACAGATACGCAGTATTTT
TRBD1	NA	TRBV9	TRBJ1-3	CASSVAAGGSSGNTIYF	TGTGCCAGCAGCGTAGCTGCAGGGGGTAGCTCTGGAAACACCATATATTTT
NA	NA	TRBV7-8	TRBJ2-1	CASSLRDRGQVLYNEQFF	TGTGCCAGCAGCTTAAGGGATAGGGGTCAAGTCCTTTACAATGAGCAGTTCTTC
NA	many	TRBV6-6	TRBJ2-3	CASMTAGTQYF	TGTGCCAGCATGACGGCTGGTACGCAGTATTTT
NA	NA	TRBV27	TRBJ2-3	CASSLSSRGDTQYF	TGTGCCAGCAGTTTATCCTCCCGGGGAGATACGCAGTATTTT
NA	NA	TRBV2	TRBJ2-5	CASSIDRLRETQYF	TGTGCCAGCAGCATAGACAGGCTAAGGGAGACCCAGTACTTC
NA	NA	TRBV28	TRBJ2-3	CASSGRGHITDTQYF	TGTGCCAGCAGTGGTCGGGGGCACATCACAGATACGCAGTATTTT
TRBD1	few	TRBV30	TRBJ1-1	CAWSPLTGVRGNTEAFF	TGTGCCTGGAGCCCCCTAACAGGGGTCCGGGGGAACACTGAAGCTTTCTTT
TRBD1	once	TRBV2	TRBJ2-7	CASTPGQGVYEQYF	TGTGCCAGCACACCGGGACAGGGGGTCTACGAGCAGTACTTC
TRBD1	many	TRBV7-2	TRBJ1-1	CASSFPYLGQTEAFF	TGTGCCAGCAGCTTCCCATACTTGGGACAGACTGAAGCTTTCTTT
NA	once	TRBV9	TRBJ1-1	CASSGVLNTEAFF	TGTGCCAGCAGCGGGGTTCTGAACACTGAAGCTTTCTTT
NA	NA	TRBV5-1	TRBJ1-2	CASSGTGLGGYTF	TGCGCCAGCAGCGGTACAGGGCTTGGTGGCTACACCTTC
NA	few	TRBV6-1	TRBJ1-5	CASSEAGLGNQPQHF	TGTGCCAGCAGTGAAGCAGGGTTGGGCAATCAGCCCCAGCATTTT
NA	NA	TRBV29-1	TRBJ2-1	CSAASYNEQFF	TGCAGCGCCGCGTCCTACAATGAGCAGTTCTTC
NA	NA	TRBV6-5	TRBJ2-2	CASRIRQTTGELFF	TGTGCCAGCAGGATTAGACAGACAACCGGGGAGCTGTTTTTT
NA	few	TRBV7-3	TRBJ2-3	CASSLTHIDTQYF	TGTGCCAGCAGCTTAACCCACATAGATACGCAGTATTTT
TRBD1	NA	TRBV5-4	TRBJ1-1	CASSPGQGIMNTEAFF	TGTGCCAGCAGCCCGGGACAGGGTATCATGAACACTGAAGCTTTCTTT
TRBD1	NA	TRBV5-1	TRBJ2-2	CASSYNRDRGRGGELFF	TGCGCCAGCTCTTACAACCGGGACAGGGGGCGCGGCGGGGAGCTGTTTTTT
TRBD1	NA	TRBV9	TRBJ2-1	CASSVQGASILNEQFF	TGTGCCAGCAGCGTACAGGGGGCGTCCATTCTCAATGAGCAGTTCTTC
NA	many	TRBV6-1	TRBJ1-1	CASSENLRPGNTEAFF	TGTGCCAGCAGTGAAAACCTCCGACCGGGGAACACTGAAGCTTTCTTT
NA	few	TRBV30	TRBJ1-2	CAWSSDAYYGYTF	TGTGCCTGGAGCTCCGACGCTTACTATGGCTACACCTTC
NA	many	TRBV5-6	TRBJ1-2	CASSLVGGGYTF	TGTGCCAGCAGCTTGGTGGGGGGTGGCTACACCTTC
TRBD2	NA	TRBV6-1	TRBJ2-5	CASSGTSGSQETQYF	TGTGCCAGCAGTGGGACTAGCGGGAGCCAAGAGACCCAGTACTTC
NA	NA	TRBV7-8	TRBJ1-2	CASSLAGQGYTF	TGTGCCAGCAGCTTAGCCGGGCAGGGCTACACCTTC
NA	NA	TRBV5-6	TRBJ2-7	CASSFIQQTYEQYF	TGTGCCAGCAGCTTCATCCAGCAGACCTACGAGCAGTACTTC
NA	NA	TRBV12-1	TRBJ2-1	CASSFYFWLAYEQFF	TGTGCCAGCAGCTTTTATTTTTGGCTAGCGTATGAGCAGTTCTTC
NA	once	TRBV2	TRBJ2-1	CARESRVVDNEQFF	TGTGCCAGAGAATCAAGGGTTGTGGACAATGAGCAGTTCTTC
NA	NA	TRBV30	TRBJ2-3	CAWSNGDRITDTQYF	TGTGCCTGGTCGAACGGTGACCGTATCACAGATACGCAGTATTTT
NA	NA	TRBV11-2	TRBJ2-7	CASSSQPREQYF	TGTGCCAGCAGCTCCCAGCCCAGGGAGCAGTACTTC
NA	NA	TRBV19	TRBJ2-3	CASSIHLTGPQYF	TGTGCCAGTAGTATACATTTAACAGGGCCGCAGTATTTT
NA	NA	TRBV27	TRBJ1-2	CASSLGGPANYGYTF	TGTGCCAGCAGTTTAGGAGGGCCGGCGAACTATGGCTACACCTTC
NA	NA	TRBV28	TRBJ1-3	CASIEGGPGNTIYF	TGTGCCAGCATTGAGGGTGGGCCTGGAAACACCATATATTTT
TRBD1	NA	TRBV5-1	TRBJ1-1	CASSPGQGMNTEAFF	TGCGCCAGCAGCCCGGGACAGGGGATGAACACTGAAGCTTTCTTT
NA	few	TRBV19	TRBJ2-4	CASSIAQGRIDIQYF	TGTGCCAGTAGTATAGCTCAGGGGCGGATCGACATTCAGTACTTC
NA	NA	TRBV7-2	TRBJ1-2	CASSLVSTGYGYTF	TGTGCCAGCAGCTTAGTTAGTACAGGTTATGGCTACACCTTC
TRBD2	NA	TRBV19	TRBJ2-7	CASTSLGREGDYEQYF	TGTGCCAGTACATCCTTGGGGCGGGAGGGGGACTACGAGCAGTACTTC
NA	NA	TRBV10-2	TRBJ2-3	CASRQTRASTDTQYF	TGCGCCAGCAGACAGACTCGTGCTAGCACAGATACGCAGTATTTT